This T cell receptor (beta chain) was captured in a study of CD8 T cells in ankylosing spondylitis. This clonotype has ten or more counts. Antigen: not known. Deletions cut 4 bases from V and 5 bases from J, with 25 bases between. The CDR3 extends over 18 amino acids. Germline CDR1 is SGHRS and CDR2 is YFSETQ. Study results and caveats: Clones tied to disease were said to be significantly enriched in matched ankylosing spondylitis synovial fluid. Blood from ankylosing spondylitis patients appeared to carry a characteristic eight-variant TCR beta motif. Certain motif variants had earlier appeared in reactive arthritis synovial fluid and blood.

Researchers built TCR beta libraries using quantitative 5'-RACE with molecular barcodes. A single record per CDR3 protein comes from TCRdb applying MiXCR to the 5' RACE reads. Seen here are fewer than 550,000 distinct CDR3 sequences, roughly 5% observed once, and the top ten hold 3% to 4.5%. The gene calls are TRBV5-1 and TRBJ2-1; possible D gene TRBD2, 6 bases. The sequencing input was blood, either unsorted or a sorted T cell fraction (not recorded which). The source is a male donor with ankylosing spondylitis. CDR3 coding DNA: TGCGCCAGCAGCCTACGGGGGAGGCGGGGAGCTAACCACAATGAGCAGTTCTTC. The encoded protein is CASSLRGRRGANHNEQFF.